Shown below are 20 T cell receptor beta chains from a single sample sequenced in a study of blood T cells in healthy people across ages. It was with a sample-barcoded 5' primer and a J-beta primer mix that a second PCR of roughly 7 to 11 cycles was run. TCRdb re-derived calls from the 5' RACE reads in MiXCR, one entry per CDR3 protein. Here the sample spans 750,000 to 950,000 distinct CDR3 sequences, just under 30% being singletons. This sample was shared with a second study, whose subject was T cells of mothers and their children.

Sequencing was performed on blood. These receptor sequences come from a woman aged 40-49 years in good health.

This clonotype was observed a few times. The rearrangement links TRBV5-1 to TRBJ1-5; no clear D. The germline V gene has CDR1 SGHRS and CDR2 YFSETQ. The CDR3 extends over 14 amino acids. V dropped 4 bases and J dropped 6 bases, with 14 bases sitting between them. CDR3 region: CASSQDTYFQPQHF. The CDR3 nucleotides are TGCGCCAGCAGCCAAGACACGTATTTTCAGCCCCAGCATTTT.

The genes are TRBV20-1 and TRBJ1-5; TRBD1 matches 7 bases. V dropped 4 bases and J dropped 4; count of bases not matched to a gene: 7. The CDR3 spans 14 residues. The germline V gene encodes CDR1 DFQATT and CDR2 SNEGSKA (reference sequence). The CDR3 is CSAKSPGQNQPQHF. The CDR3, as DNA: TGCAGTGCTAAAAGCCCGGGACAGAATCAGCCCCAGCATTTT.

In its sample, this clonotype was seen many times. The chain recombines TRBV12-3 or TRBV12-4 with TRBJ2-7; no reliable D call. The CDR3 runs to 13 residues. V gave up 6 bases and J gave up 7 bases, with 16 bases separating them. CDR3 in DNA: TGTGCCAGCAGCTACAGACCGACTCAGGAGCAGTACTTC. Encoded protein: CASSYRPTQEQYF.

This clonotype has ten or more counts. The rearrangement uses TRBV20-1 and TRBJ2-4; D not certain. This CDR3 is built from 13 residues. Germline CDR1 reads DFQATT; CDR2 reads SNEGSKA (reference sequence). Trimming stripped 5 bases from V and 0 bases from J, with 8 bases between. Written as DNA, the CDR3 is TGCAGTGCTCCCAGCCTAGCCAAAAACATTCAGTACTTC. Amino acid sequence: CSAPSLAKNIQYF.

Only a few counts were recorded for this clonotype. The V and J genes are TRBV7-9 and TRBJ2-1, with TRBD1 identical over 11 bases. The CDR3 is made up of 15 amino acids. V shed 4 bases, J shed 7 bases, and the junction held 6 bases outside the gene matches. CDR1 is SEHNR, CDR2 FQNEAQ, per germline (reference sequence). CDR3 nucleotide sequence: TGTGCCAGCAGCTCTCTACGGGACAGGGGGAATGAGCAGTTCTTC. Its translation is CASSSLRDRGNEQFF.

About this clonotype itself: This may stem from a read error, because a much larger clone lies one nucleotide away. The gene calls are TRBV7-3 and TRBJ2-7; D uncertain. With the DNA end fitting TRBJ2-5 better, the J assignment may be wrong. Germline assignment: CDR1 SGHTA and CDR2 FQGTGA. This CDR3 is 13 amino acids long. The DNA of the CDR3 is TGTGCCAGCAGCCCCTCGAGTAGGGAGACCCAGTACTTC. Its translation: CASSPSSRETQYF.

This clonotype was counted only a few times. The V gene is TRBV6-5, the J gene TRBJ2-7, with TRBD1 matching 7 bases. The CDR3 sequence is 14 residues long. Per the germline V gene, CDR1 is MNHEY and CDR2 is SVGAGI. Trimming at V came to 6 bases and at J to 2 bases, leaving 7 bases not matched to a gene. The CDR3 loop reads CASSGTTGTYEQYF. In DNA, the CDR3 is TGTGCCAGCAGCGGGACGACAGGGACCTACGAGCAGTACTTC.

This clonotype has a handful of counts. This chain links TRBV6-5 with TRBJ2-2; no clear D gene. V was trimmed by 6 bases and J by 5 bases, leaving 13 bases between them. This CDR3 comprises 14 residues. Germline lookup yields CDR1 MNHEY and CDR2 SVGAGI. This CDR3 reads CASSSEGWTGELFF. The CDR3 coding sequence is TGTGCCAGCAGCTCGGAAGGTTGGACCGGGGAGCTGTTTTTT.

This clonotype was counted only a few times. A junction end diverges from the germline sequence, so it may reflect a read error. The chain carries TRBV7-7 and TRBJ1-1; TRBD1 is a possible D gene (6 bases). In germline, CDR1 is SSHAT, CDR2 FNYEAQ (reference sequence). The CDR3 is made up of 15 amino acids. CDR3 DNA: TGTGCTAGCACCCGTTTTTCAGGGGAATTCACTGAAGCTTTCTTT. It specifies CASTRFSGEFTEAFF.

With respect to this clonotype: One end of the junction does not line up with germline, which may come from a read error. The chain carries TRBV12-3 or TRBV12-4 and TRBJ2-5; TRBD2 matches 10 bases. The J call may be wrong; the DNA end is better matched by TRBJ2-7. This CDR3 has 14 amino acids. For the CDR3, the DNA is TGTACCAGCAGTTCTAGCGGGGGCCTGTCCGAGCAGTACTTC. It translates to CTSSSSGGLSEQYF.

The rearrangement joins TRBV7-9 to TRBJ2-7, with a tentative D call TRBD1 (6 bases). Germline assignment: CDR1 SEHNR and CDR2 FQNEAQ (reference sequence). The CDR3 contains 12 residues. The germline V and J ends were trimmed by 1 base and 8 bases, with 9 bases remaining between them. DNA of the CDR3: TGTGCCAGCAGCTTAGAGGGGGTAAAGCAGTACTTC. Its protein product is CASSLEGVKQYF. Full variable domain (outside the CDR3, taken from reference TRBV7-9 and TRBJ2-7): DTGVSQNPRHKITKRGQNVTFRCDPISEHNRLYWYRQTLGQGPEFLTYFQNEAQLEKSRLLSDRFSAERPKGSFSTLEIQRTEQGDSAMYLCASSLEGVKQYFGPGTRLTVT.

The chain combines TRBV5-5 with TRBJ2-3, with 12 positions matching TRBD2. This CDR3 has 19 amino acids. With 4 bases clipped from V and 5 bases from J, the junction kept 17 bases outside the gene matches. The germline gives CDR1 SGHKS, CDR2 YYEKEE (reference sequence). CDR3 sequence (DNA): TGTGCCAGCAGCCCGGTGGATATGCTAGCGGGGGGGATGGGAGATACGCAGTATTTT. Translated, it gives CASSPVDMLAGGMGDTQYF.

There are a few counts of this clonotype. The chain has TRBV18 and TRBJ2-1, with 9 bases identical to TRBD2. CDR3 size: 16 residues. V was pared by 3 bases and J by 6 bases, with 9 bases of the junction left unmatched. Looked up from germline, CDR1 is KGHSH and CDR2 is LQKENI. The CDR3 loop is CASSPPTSGRANEQFF. DNA of the CDR3: TGTGCCAGCTCACCTCCAACTAGCGGGCGCGCCAATGAGCAGTTCTTC.

Only a few counts were recorded for this clonotype. The CDR3 reads CSARVRDPVAETQYF. CDR3 sequence (DNA): TGCAGTGCTAGAGTCCGGGACCCGGTCGCGGAGACCCAGTACTTC. V is TRBV20-1 and J is TRBJ2-5; D could derive from TRBD1 or TRBD2 (5 bases each). Germline loops: CDR1 DFQATT, CDR2 SNEGSKA (reference sequence). This CDR3 has 15 amino acids. V dropped 1 base and J dropped 5 bases, with 17 bases sitting between them.

With respect to this clonotype: The germline gene is not matched at one end of the junction; a read error may be the cause. The V call is TRBV5-6, the J call TRBJ2-1, with TRBD1 as a possible D gene (6 bases). The CDR3 runs to 13 residues. In germline, CDR1 is SGHDT, CDR2 YYEEEE. Here the CDR3 reads CANSLGARNEQFF. The CDR3 nucleotides read TGTGCCAACAGCTTGGGGGCGCGGAATGAGCAGTTCTTC.

This clonotype was seen more than once but under ten times. J is TRBJ2-7 and V is TRBV6-2 or TRBV6-3; TRBD2 might be the D (6 bases). V lost 2 bases, J lost 3 bases, and 8 bases lay in between. The CDR3 spans 13 residues. The V gene's germline CDR1 is MNHEY and CDR2 SVGEGT. CDR3 amino acids: CASSYQAGYEQYF. The CDR3 DNA follows: TGTGCCAGCAGTTACCAAGCGGGCTACGAGCAGTACTTC.

The chain carries TRBV5-1 and TRBJ1-5; D unclear. Trimming removed 4 bases at V and 0 bases at J, with 11 bases between. Germline CDR1 and CDR2: SGHRS and YFSETQ. CDR3 length: 15 residues. CDR3 DNA: TGCGCCAGCAGCCTTAGGGCCGGTAGCAATCAGCCCCAGCATTTT. This codes for CASSLRAGSNQPQHF.

This clonotype was picked up a small number of times. The rearrangement joins TRBV14 to TRBJ2-2; no reliable D call. Trimming shortened V by 6 bases and J by 4 bases, and 15 bases separated the two germline ends. The CDR3 has 15 residues. Germline values: CDR1 SGHDN, CDR2 FVKESK. Written as DNA, the CDR3 is TGTGCCAGCAGTCGGACCCTCTTAACCACCGGGGAGCTGTTTTTT. Amino acids: CASSRTLLTTGELFF.

In the case of this clonotype: A junction boundary mismatches the germline segment, possibly from a read error. The gene calls are TRBV28 and TRBJ1-5; 7 nucleotides match TRBD1. CDR3 size: 16 residues. CDR1 and CDR2 (germline): MDHEN, SYDVKM. CDR3 region: CVSSSRRQGGTQPQHF. The DNA of the CDR3 is TGTGTCAGCAGTTCCCGTCGACAGGGAGGGACGCAGCCCCAGCATTTT.

This chain joins TRBV29-1 and TRBJ2-1; D ambiguous. Trimming took off 2 bases at V and 5 bases at J, with 10 bases between the two ends. Germline CDR1 reads SQVTM; CDR2 reads ANQGSEA. There are 13 residues in the CDR3. The CDR3 protein is CSVELGIDNEQFF. CDR3 sequence (DNA): TGCAGCGTTGAATTGGGAATTGACAATGAGCAGTTCTTC.